What follows are 14 T cell receptor beta chains derived from one specimen sequenced in a study of cytomegalovirus exposure and HLA in healthy donors. This table comes from immunoSEQ multiplex PCR, and its TCRdb copy is limited to in-frame clones, with some not included. The table has about 140,000 clones, around 85% seen once. Sample: PBMCs. The receptors here all came from a man in his late teens or twenties in good health and CMV-seronegative.

The CDR3 DNA reads TGTGCCAGCAGACCAATGGGACAGGACCGTTCCTACGAGCAGTACTTC. Translation gives CASRPMGQDRSYEQYF. The rearrangement uses TRBV13 and TRBJ2-7, with TRBD1 matching over 8 bases. The germline CDR1 and CDR2 sequences are PRHDT and FYEKMQ (reference sequence). The V segment lost 6 bases and the J segment 1 base; nucleotides outside the gene matches: 11. CDR3 size: 16 residues.

A remark on this clone: Germline is not matched at one junction end, which may reflect a read error. This chain uses TRBV7-6 with TRBJ1-2; 8 bases fit TRBD1. Germline V lookup: CDR1 SGHVS, CDR2 FNYEAQ. This CDR3 is 11 amino acids long. The CDR3, as DNA: TGTGCCAGCAGCGGGGGGGACAGGCATTACTTC. Translated, it gives CASSGGDRHYF.

The sample holds a few counts of this clone. The rearrangement uses TRBV27 and TRBJ1-5; D gene unclear. Germline V gene sequence: CDR1 MNHEY, CDR2 SMNVEV (reference sequence). V lost 5 bases to trimming and J lost 9 bases, with 14 bases between them. The CDR3 contains 13 residues. The CDR3 coding sequence is TGTGCCAGCAGTCTCCCGGGAGCGGGGCCCCAGCATTTT. This codes for CASSLPGAGPQHF.

The chain uses TRBV13 and TRBJ1-2, with a possible D match to TRBD1 (6 bases). The CDR3 contains 15 residues. The ends were cut back, 0 bases at V and 2 bases at J, with 10 bases in the middle. The germline V gene has CDR1 PRHDT and CDR2 FYEKMQ (reference sequence). The CDR3 sequence: CASSLGLDSNYGYTF. CDR3 nucleotide sequence: TGTGCCAGCAGCTTAGGTCTGGACAGCAACTATGGCTACACCTTC.

The chain is built from TRBV19 and TRBJ1-5, with 7 bases matching TRBD1. The CDR3 is 17 amino acids. Germline-derived CDR1 and CDR2 are LNHDA and SQIVND (reference sequence). With V trimmed by 5 bases and J by 6 bases, 16 bases remained unmatched. CDR3: CASSAPWRGLSSQPQHF. DNA of the CDR3: TGTGCCAGTAGTGCACCTTGGAGGGGGCTTTCAAGTCAGCCCCAGCATTTT.

The chain links TRBV15 to TRBJ1-3; D gene ambiguous. The germline gives CDR1 LNHNV, CDR2 YYDKDF (reference sequence). Deletions cut 0 bases from V and 0 bases from J, with 6 bases between. The CDR3 length is 15 residues. The CDR3 region has the DNA TGTGCCACCAGCAGAGACCGGAGCTCTGGAAACACCATATATTTT. It is translated as CATSRDRSSGNTIYF.

The rearrangement links TRBV6-5 to TRBJ2-5; no reliable D call. From germline, CDR1 is MNHEY and CDR2 SVGAGI. V dropped 2 bases and J dropped 4 bases, with 17 bases sitting between them. CDR3 length: 16 residues. This chain's CDR3 is CASSYKSSITGETQYF. For the CDR3, the DNA is TGTGCCAGCAGTTACAAGAGTAGCATAACCGGAGAGACCCAGTACTTC.

The chain couples TRBV5-8 to TRBJ2-1, with TRBD2 matching 8 bases. Trimming removed 2 bases from V and 2 bases from J; junction bases left unmatched: 9. Per germline, CDR1 SGHTS and CDR2 YDEGEE. The CDR3 extends over 17 amino acids. The DNA for the CDR3 is TGTGCCAGCAGCTTCTCCGGGACTAGTTCCCCCTACAATGAGCAGTTCTTC. This sequence encodes CASSFSGTSSPYNEQFF.

This chain uses TRBV9 with TRBJ1-1; the D gene is possibly TRBD1 (5 bases). Trimming left V 2 bases short and J 1 base short, with 9 bases between. CDR3 length equals 14 residues. CDR1 is SGDLS and CDR2 is YYNGEE in the germline V gene. The CDR3 sequence is CASSVTQGNTEAFF. CDR3 sequence (DNA): TGTGCCAGCAGCGTTACGCAGGGGAACACTGAAGCTTTCTTT.

The CDR3 loop is CASSEFKGVNEQFF. In DNA form, the CDR3 reads TGTGCCAGCAGTGAATTTAAAGGGGTCAATGAGCAGTTCTTC. The rearrangement joins TRBV25-1 to TRBJ2-1; D might be TRBD1 (5 bases). V lost 1 base to trimming and J lost 6 bases, with 10 bases between them. Germline V gene sequence: CDR1 MGHDK, CDR2 SYGVNS. The CDR3 is 14 residues long.

This clone came up a few times. The DNA for the CDR3 is TGTGCCAGCAGTCAGCGGGGGCCCGGTCGCGGGGAGCTGTTTTTT. Its protein product is CASSQRGPGRGELFF. The chain has TRBV6-6 and TRBJ2-2; 8 bases match TRBD2. The CDR3 covers 15 residues. Trimming took 5 bases from V and 7 from J; bases not matched to a gene: 9. Per the germline V gene, CDR1 is MNHNY and CDR2 is SVGAGI (reference sequence).

The rearrangement joins TRBV7-2 to TRBJ2-7, with 7 bases fitting TRBD2. Germline CDR1 and CDR2: SGHTA and FQGNSA. V lost 1 base to trimming and J lost 4 bases; unmatched junction nucleotides: 4. CDR3 size: 14 residues. Here the CDR3 DNA reads TGTGCCAGCAGCTTAGAAGCGGGGACTTACGAGCAGTACTTC. Protein: CASSLEAGTYEQYF.

The chain joins TRBV27 to TRBJ2-1, with a possible D match to TRBD1 (6 bases). The ends were cut back, 3 bases at V and 6 bases at J, with 24 bases in the middle. CDR3 size: 18 residues. CDR1 and CDR2 (germline): MNHEY, SMNVEV (reference sequence). The chain's CDR3 is CASSLALRTARVTNEQFF. DNA of the CDR3: TGTGCCAGCAGTTTGGCCCTCAGGACAGCAAGAGTGACCAATGAGCAGTTCTTC.

The V and J genes are TRBV7-2 and TRBJ2-5; 9 bases agree with TRBD1. The V gene end was trimmed by 5 bases and the J gene end by 6 bases; junction bases not matched to a gene: 4. The CDR3 sequence is 13 residues long. CDR1 is SGHTA, CDR2 FQGNSA, per germline. CDR3 amino acids: CASSRDRAKTQYF. The CDR3 coding sequence is TGTGCCAGCAGCCGGGACAGGGCGAAGACCCAGTACTTC.